This TCR beta chain was captured in a study of tumor and adjacent non-tumor tissue in lung cancer. The library came from three nested PCR rounds adapted from ARM-PCR protocols. TCRdb redid the calling of the multiplex PCR reads with MiXCR, one entry per CDR3 protein. The sample carries 78,000 or so distinct CDR3 sequences, roughly 80% recorded once. CDR1 and CDR2 from the germline V gene are DFQATT and SNEGSKA (reference sequence). The CDR3 is 14 amino acids. Study conclusions and caveats: In normal lung, the top 100 clones were significantly more dominant than in tumor.

This sample's RNA came from whole unsorted tissue. A remark on this clonotype: The antigen is not known.

Sequencing was carried out using lung tumor tissue. The rearrangement joins TRBV20-1 to TRBJ2-7, with 7 bases aligning to TRBD2. The sequence came from a woman aged 45-60 years with non-small cell lung cancer. The CDR3 spells CRTLAGAETYEQYF. As DNA, the CDR3 is TGCAGAACCCTGGCGGGAGCAGAAACCTACGAGCAGTACTTC.